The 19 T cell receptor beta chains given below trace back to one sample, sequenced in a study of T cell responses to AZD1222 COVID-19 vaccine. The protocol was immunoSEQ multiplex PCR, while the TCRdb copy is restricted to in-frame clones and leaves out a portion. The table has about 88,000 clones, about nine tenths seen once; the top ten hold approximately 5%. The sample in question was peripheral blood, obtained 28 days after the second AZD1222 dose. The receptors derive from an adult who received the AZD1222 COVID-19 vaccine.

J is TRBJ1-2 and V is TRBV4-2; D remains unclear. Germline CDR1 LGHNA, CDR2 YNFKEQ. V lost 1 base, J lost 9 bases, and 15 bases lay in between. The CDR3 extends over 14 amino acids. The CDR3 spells CASSQAGSLLSYTF. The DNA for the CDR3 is TGTGCCAGCAGCCAAGCGGGGAGCCTCCTTAGCTACACCTTC.

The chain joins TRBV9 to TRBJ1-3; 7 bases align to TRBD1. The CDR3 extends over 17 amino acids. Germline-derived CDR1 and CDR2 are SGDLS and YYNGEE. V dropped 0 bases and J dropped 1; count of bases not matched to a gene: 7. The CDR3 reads CASSVGRGGASGNTIYF. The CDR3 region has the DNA TGTGCCAGCAGCGTAGGACGAGGGGGCGCTTCTGGAAACACCATATATTTT.

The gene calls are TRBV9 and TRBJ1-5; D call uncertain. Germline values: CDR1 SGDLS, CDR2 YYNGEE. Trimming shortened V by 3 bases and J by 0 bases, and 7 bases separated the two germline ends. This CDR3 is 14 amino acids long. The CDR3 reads CASSEEGSNQPQHF. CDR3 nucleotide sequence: TGTGCCAGCAGCGAGGAGGGTAGCAATCAGCCCCAGCATTTT.

The CDR3 loop is CASSEPGEFPDTQYF. DNA for the CDR3: TGTGCCAGCAGTGAACCAGGGGAATTTCCTGATACGCAGTATTTT. J is TRBJ2-3 and V is TRBV6-1, with D possibly TRBD1 on 6 matching bases. The CDR3 covers 15 residues. Germline-derived CDR1 and CDR2 are MNHNS and SASEGT. Trimming shortened V by 2 bases and J by 6 bases, and 15 bases separated the two germline ends.

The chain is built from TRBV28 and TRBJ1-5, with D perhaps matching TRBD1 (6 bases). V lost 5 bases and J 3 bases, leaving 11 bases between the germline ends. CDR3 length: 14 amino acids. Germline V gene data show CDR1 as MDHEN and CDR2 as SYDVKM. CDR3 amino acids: CASSKDRLNQPQHF. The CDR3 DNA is TGTGCCAGCAGTAAGGACAGACTCAATCAGCCCCAGCATTTT.

The CDR3 loop is CASSLDPGSNQPQHF. In nucleotides, the CDR3 is TGTGCCAGCAGCTTGGATCCGGGTAGCAATCAGCCCCAGCATTTT. The chain is built from TRBV5-4 and TRBJ1-5; no clear D gene. The CDR3 consists of 15 residues. Germline V gene lookup returns CDR1 SGHNT and CDR2 YYREEE (reference sequence). V was shortened by 0 bases and J by 0 bases, with 7 bases between the two germline ends.

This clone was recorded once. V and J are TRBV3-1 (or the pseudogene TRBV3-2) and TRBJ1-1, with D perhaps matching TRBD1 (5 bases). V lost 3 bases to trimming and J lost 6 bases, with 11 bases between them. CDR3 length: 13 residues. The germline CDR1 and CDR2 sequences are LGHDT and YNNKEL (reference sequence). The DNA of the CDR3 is TGTGCCAGCAGCCATGGGGGGTTGCCTGAAGCTTTCTTT. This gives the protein CASSHGGLPEAFF.

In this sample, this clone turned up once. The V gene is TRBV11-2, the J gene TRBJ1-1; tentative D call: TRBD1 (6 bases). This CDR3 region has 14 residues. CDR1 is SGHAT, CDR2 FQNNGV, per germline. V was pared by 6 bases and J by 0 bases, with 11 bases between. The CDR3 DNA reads TGTGCCAGCAGATTCGGACAGCTGAACACTGAAGCTTTCTTT. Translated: CASRFGQLNTEAFF.

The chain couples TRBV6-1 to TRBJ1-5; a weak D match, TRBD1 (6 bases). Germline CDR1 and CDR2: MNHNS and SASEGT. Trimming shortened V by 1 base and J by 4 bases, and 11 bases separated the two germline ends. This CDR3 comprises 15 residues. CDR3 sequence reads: CASSEDRTVNQPQHF. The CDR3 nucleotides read TGTGCCAGCAGTGAAGACAGGACAGTGAATCAGCCCCAGCATTTT.

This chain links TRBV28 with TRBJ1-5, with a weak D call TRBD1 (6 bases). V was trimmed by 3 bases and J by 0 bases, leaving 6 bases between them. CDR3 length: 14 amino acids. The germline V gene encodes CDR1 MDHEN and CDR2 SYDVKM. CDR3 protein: CASSLDSSNQPQHF. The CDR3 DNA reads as TGTGCCAGCAGTTTGGACAGTAGCAATCAGCCCCAGCATTTT.

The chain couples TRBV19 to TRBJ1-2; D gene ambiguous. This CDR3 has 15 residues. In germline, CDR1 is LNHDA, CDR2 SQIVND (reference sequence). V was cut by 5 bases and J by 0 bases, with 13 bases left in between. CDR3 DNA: TGTGCCAGTAGTTCAGATAGAATAGCTAACTATGGCTACACCTTC. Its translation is CASSSDRIANYGYTF.

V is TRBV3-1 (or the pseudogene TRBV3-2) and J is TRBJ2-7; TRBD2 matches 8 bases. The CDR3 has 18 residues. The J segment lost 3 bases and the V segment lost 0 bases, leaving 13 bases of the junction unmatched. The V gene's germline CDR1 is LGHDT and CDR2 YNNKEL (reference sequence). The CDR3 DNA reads TGTGCCAGCAGCCAAGAACGGCTAGCGGGCTCACGCTACTACGAGCAGTACTTC. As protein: CASSQERLAGSRYYEQYF.

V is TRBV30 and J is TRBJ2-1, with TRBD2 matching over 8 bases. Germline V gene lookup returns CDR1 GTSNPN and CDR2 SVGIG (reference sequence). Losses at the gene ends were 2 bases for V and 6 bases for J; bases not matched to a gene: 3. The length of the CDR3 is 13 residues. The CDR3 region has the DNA TGTGCCTGGAGTATCGGGGGGGCCAATGAGCAGTTCTTC. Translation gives CAWSIGGANEQFF.

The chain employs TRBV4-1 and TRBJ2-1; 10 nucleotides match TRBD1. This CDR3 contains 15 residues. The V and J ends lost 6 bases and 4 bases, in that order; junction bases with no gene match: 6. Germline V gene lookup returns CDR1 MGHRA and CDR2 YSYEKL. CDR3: CASSPRTGGYNEQFF. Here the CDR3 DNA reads TGCGCCAGCAGTCCCCGGACAGGGGGATACAATGAGCAGTTCTTC.

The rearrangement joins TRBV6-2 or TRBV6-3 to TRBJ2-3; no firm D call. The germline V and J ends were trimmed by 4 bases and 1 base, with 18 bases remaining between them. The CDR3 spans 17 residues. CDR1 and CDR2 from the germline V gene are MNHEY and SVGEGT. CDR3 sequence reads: CASSSSSRILGTDTQYF. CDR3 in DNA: TGTGCCAGCAGTTCTTCTTCGAGGATACTTGGCACAGATACGCAGTATTTT.

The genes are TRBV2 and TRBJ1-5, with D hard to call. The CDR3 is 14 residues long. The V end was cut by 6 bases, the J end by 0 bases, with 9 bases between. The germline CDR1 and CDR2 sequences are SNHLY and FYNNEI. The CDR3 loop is CASSPSGSNQPQHF. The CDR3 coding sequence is TGTGCCAGCAGCCCAAGTGGTAGCAATCAGCCCCAGCATTTT. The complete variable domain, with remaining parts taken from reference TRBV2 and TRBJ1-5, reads EPEVTQTPSHQVTQMGQEVILRCVPISNHLYFYWYRQILGQKVEFLVSFYNNEISEKSEIFDDQFSVERPDGSNFTLKIRSTKLEDSAMYFCASSPSGSNQPQHFGDGTRLSIL.

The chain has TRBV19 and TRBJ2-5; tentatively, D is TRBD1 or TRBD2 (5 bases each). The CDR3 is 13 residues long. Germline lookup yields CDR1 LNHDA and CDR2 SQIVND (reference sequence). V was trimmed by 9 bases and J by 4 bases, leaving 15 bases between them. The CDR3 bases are TGTGCCAGCAGGGAGCTTGGGGGAGAGACCCAGTACTTC. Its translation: CASRELGGETQYF.

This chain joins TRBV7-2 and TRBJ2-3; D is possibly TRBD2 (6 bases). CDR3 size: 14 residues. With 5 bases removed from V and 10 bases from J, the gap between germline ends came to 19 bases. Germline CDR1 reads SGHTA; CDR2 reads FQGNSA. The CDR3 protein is CASSALLGRFAQYF. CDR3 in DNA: TGTGCCAGCAGCGCCCTACTAGGGAGGTTCGCGCAGTATTTT.

In DNA, the CDR3 is TGTGCCAGCAGCTTGACCCGCGGGGCAGACAGATTCTATGGCTACACCTTC. Translation: CASSLTRGADRFYGYTF. The chain is built from TRBV5-4 and TRBJ1-2; possibly TRBD1 for D (5 bases). Germline V gene lookup returns CDR1 SGHNT and CDR2 YYREEE (reference sequence). The CDR3 is 17 residues long. V shed 1 base and J shed 4 bases, with 20 bases lying between them.